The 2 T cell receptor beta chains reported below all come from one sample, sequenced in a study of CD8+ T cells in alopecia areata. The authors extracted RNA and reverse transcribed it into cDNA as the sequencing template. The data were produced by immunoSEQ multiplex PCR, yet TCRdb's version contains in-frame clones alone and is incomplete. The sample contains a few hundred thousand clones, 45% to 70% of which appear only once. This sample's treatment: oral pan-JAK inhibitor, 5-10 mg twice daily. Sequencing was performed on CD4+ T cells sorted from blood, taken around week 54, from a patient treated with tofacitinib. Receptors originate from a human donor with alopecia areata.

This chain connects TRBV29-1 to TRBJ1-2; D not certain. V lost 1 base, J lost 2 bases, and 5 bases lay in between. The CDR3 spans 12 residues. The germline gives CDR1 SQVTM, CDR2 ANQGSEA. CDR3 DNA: TGCAGCGTTGAAGGCAGGAACTATGGCTACACCTTC. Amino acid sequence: CSVEGRNYGYTF.

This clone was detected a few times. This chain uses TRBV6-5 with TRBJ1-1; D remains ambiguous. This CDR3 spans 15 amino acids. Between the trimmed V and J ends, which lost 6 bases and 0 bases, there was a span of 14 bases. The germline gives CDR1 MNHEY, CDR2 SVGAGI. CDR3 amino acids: CASRPRPLLNTEAFF. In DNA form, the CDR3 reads TGTGCCAGCAGACCTAGACCCTTACTGAACACTGAAGCTTTCTTT.